A selection of T cell receptor beta chains follows, all from one sample in a study. TCRdb re-analysed the RT-PCR reads in MiXCR, keeping a single row per CDR3 protein. The sample consists of about 700,000 distinct CDR3 sequences, 14% of them appearing once. The sequenced material came from memory CD4+ T cells from blood. These receptors were collected from a female donor in good health, serving as a healthy control. CDR3s include the opening cysteine and the closing phenylalanine or tryptophan. The D gene is left open where the match is weak. Clone size, where shown, is once, few, many, or a class for clones that have expanded.

>-|-|TRBJ1-1|TRBV5-1
CASGWSADTEAFF
TGCGCCAGCGGGTGGAGTGCCGACACTGAAGCTTTCTTT
>-|-|TRBJ2-7|TRBV4-1
CASSQGYGSSYEQYF
TGCGCCAGCAGCCAAGGATACGGGAGCTCCTACGAGCAGTACTTC
>-|-|TRBJ2-1|TRBV5-1
CASSLVQNDYNEQFF
TGCGCCAGCAGCTTGGTACAGAACGACTACAATGAGCAGTTCTTC
>TRBD1|few|TRBJ2-7|TRBV7-2
CASSRSTGGQYEQYF
TGTGCCAGCAGCAGATCGACAGGGGGGCAATACGAGCAGTACTTC
>TRBD1|many|TRBJ2-5|TRBV4-2
CASSQRGGQGETQYF
TGTGCCAGCAGCCAAAGGGGAGGACAGGGAGAGACCCAGTACTTC
>TRBD2|-|TRBJ2-1|TRBV14
CASSQYGGSSYNEQFF
TGTGCCAGCAGCCAGTACGGCGGGAGCTCCTACAATGAGCAGTTCTTC
>-|-|TRBJ2-1|TRBV11-3
CASSLEVGRGYNEQFF
TGTGCCAGCAGCTTAGAGGTAGGGCGAGGATACAATGAGCAGTTCTTC
>TRBD1|-|TRBJ1-1|TRBV15
CATSRDAAGGTEAFF
TGTGCCACCAGCAGAGATGCCGCAGGGGGCACTGAAGCTTTCTTT
>TRBD2|many|TRBJ2-3|TRBV4-2
CASSQEVAGGSGDTQYF
TGTGCCAGCAGCCAAGAAGTGGCTGGCGGGAGTGGGGATACGCAGTATTTT
>-|many|TRBJ1-1|TRBV7-3
CASSLKFGGNTEAFF
TGTGCCAGCAGCTTAAAATTCGGGGGGAACACTGAAGCTTTCTTT
>-|few|TRBJ2-3|TRBV14
CASSQENPSTDTQYF
TGTGCCAGCAGCCAAGAAAATCCTAGCACAGATACGCAGTATTTT
>-|-|TRBJ2-5|TRBV12-3/TRBV12-4
CASSHTYLGDGVQETQYF
TGTGCCAGCAGCCACACCTACCTTGGCGACGGGGTCCAAGAGACCCAGTACTTC
>TRBD1|many|TRBJ2-5|TRBV7-2
CASRLRTGKETQYF
TGTGCCAGCAGACTCCGGACAGGGAAAGAGACCCAGTACTTC
>-|many|TRBJ1-5|TRBV29-1
CSVEAGRGQPQHF
TGCAGCGTTGAGGCAGGGAGAGGACAGCCCCAGCATTTT
>TRBD1|-|TRBJ1-1|TRBV6-5
CASSLRQGIEAFF
TGTGCCAGCAGCCTCCGACAGGGGATTGAAGCTTTCTTT
>-|-|TRBJ2-1|TRBV21-1
CASSKGQGQFF
TGTGCCAGCAGCAAAGGACAGGGGCAGTTCTTC
>TRBD2|-|TRBJ2-3|TRBV7-2
CASSFRALAGGSDTQYF
TGTGCCAGCAGCTTTAGGGCCCTAGCGGGAGGGTCAGATACGCAGTATTTT
>TRBD1|-|TRBJ2-5|TRBV6-1
CASSDRDRVQETQYF
TGTGCCAGCAGTGACCGGGACAGGGTTCAAGAGACCCAGTACTTC
>-|-|TRBJ1-1|TRBV20-1
CSATVPAADTEAFF
TGCAGTGCTACAGTCCCAGCGGCGGACACTGAAGCTTTCTTT
>TRBD2|few|TRBJ2-1|TRBV3-1
CASSPLGTSGSRQFF
TGTGCCAGCAGCCCCCTAGGGACTAGCGGGAGTAGGCAGTTCTTC
>-|-|TRBJ2-5|TRBV9
CASSGLVERETQYF
TGTGCCAGCAGCGGACTAGTCGAGCGGGAGACCCAGTACTTC
>-|many|TRBJ2-7|TRBV6-5
CASNYPPTGPLEQYF
TGTGCCAGCAACTATCCTCCTACAGGGCCACTCGAGCAGTACTTC
>-|few|TRBJ2-1|TRBV27
CATSVYSGRSYNEQFF
TGTGCCACCTCGGTCTACTCAGGGCGCTCCTACAATGAGCAGTTCTTC
>-|few|TRBJ1-2|TRBV6-6
CASSSEKGQGEGYTF
TGTGCCAGCAGTTCCGAAAAGGGCCAGGGCGAAGGCTACACCTTC
>TRBD1|few|TRBJ2-5|TRBV28
CASSSGTGRGETQYF
TGTGCCAGCAGTTCGGGGACAGGGCGGGGAGAGACCCAGTACTTC
>-|few|TRBJ2-5|TRBV7-3
CASSLRVGETQYF
TGTGCCAGCAGCTTAAGAGTTGGCGAGACCCAGTACTTC
>-|-|TRBJ2-5|TRBV10-3
CAISERGYGPQAGTQYF
TGTGCCATCAGTGAGAGGGGGTACGGCCCACAGGCAGGGACCCAGTACTTC
>-|once|TRBJ2-2|TRBV7-6
CASSPLGGFNTGELFF
TGTGCCAGCAGCCCCTTGGGGGGCTTTAACACCGGGGAGCTGTTTTTT
>TRBD2|-|TRBJ2-1|TRBV7-9
CASSLAGGVNEQFF
TGTGCCAGCAGCTTAGCTGGGGGGGTCAATGAGCAGTTCTTC
>TRBD1|-|TRBJ2-3|TRBV5-1
CASSPRQGATDTQYF
TGCGCCAGCAGCCCTCGACAGGGGGCCACAGATACGCAGTATTTT
>-|few|TRBJ2-3|TRBV25-1
CASSVGSADTQYF
TGTGCCAGCAGTGTAGGAAGCGCAGATACGCAGTATTTT
>TRBD1|many|TRBJ1-4|TRBV15
CATSRTTGVGSNEKLFF
TGTGCCACCAGCAGAACCACAGGGGTCGGCTCTAATGAAAAACTGTTTTTT
>-|few|TRBJ2-6|TRBV7-2
CASSLVTSGANVLTF
TGTGCCAGCAGCTTAGTAACCTCTGGGGCCAACGTCCTGACTTTC
>-|-|TRBJ1-4|TRBV19
CASSRVEELFF
TGTGCCAGTAGTAGAGTGGAAGAACTGTTTTTT
>-|-|TRBJ2-3|TRBV20-1
CSASGEAPTDTQYF
TGCAGTGCGAGTGGAGAGGCCCCCACAGATACGCAGTATTTT
>-|many|TRBJ1-5|TRBV12-3/TRBV12-4
CASSLDLTQPQHF
TGTGCCAGCAGCCTTGACTTGACACAGCCCCAGCATTTT
>TRBD2|few|TRBJ2-1|TRBV7-9
CASSPRTSGTNIPNEQFF
TGTGCCAGCAGTCCCCGGACTAGCGGGACGAATATTCCAAATGAGCAGTTCTTC
>-|-|TRBJ1-1|TRBV28
CASRTPGNTEAFF
TGTGCCAGCAGAACTCCCGGGAACACTGAAGCTTTCTTT
>-|-|TRBJ1-2|TRBV18
CASSPPVEQSYGYTF
TGTGCCAGCTCACCACCGGTGGAACAGAGCTATGGCTACACCTTC
>-|once|TRBJ1-1|TRBV3-1
CASSRGGVGAFF
TGTGCCAGCAGCCGGGGCGGGGTCGGGGCTTTCTTT
>-|-|TRBJ2-2|TRBV20-1
CSAGRGRLNTGELFF
TGCAGTGCCGGACGGGGACGCTTGAACACCGGGGAGCTGTTTTTT
>TRBD2|-|TRBJ2-3|TRBV24-1
CATSDRSPGLAGGPQDTQYF
TGTGCCACCAGTGACAGGTCGCCGGGGCTAGCGGGAGGGCCGCAAGATACGCAGTATTTT
>TRBD1|few|TRBJ2-1|TRBV7-2
CASHGQGIYNEQFF
TGTGCCAGCCACGGACAGGGGATTTACAATGAGCAGTTCTTC
>-|-|TRBJ1-1|TRBV2
CASTEYTEAFF
TGTGCCAGCACCGAGTACACTGAAGCTTTCTTT
>-|-|TRBJ1-1|TRBV5-5
CASSLYPLGTEAFF
TGTGCCAGCAGCTTGTACCCCCTGGGGACTGAAGCTTTCTTT
>-|-|TRBJ2-2|TRBV24-1
CATRPGVGSGPPNTGELFF
TGTGCCACGCGTCCCGGGGTAGGTAGCGGCCCTCCGAACACCGGGGAGCTGTTTTTT
>TRBD2|many|TRBJ2-3|TRBV20-1
CSARDVAGGYTDTQYF
TGCAGTGCTAGAGATGTAGCGGGGGGCTATACAGATACGCAGTATTTT
>TRBD2|few|TRBJ2-2|TRBV20-1
CSARGGLAGVQNTGELFF
TGCAGTGCTAGAGGGGGGCTAGCGGGAGTGCAGAACACCGGGGAGCTGTTTTTT
>TRBD1|-|TRBJ1-4|TRBV9
CASSALTGYNEKLFF
TGTGCCAGCAGCGCCCTGACAGGGTATAATGAAAAACTGTTTTTT
>-|few|TRBJ2-1|TRBV27
CASSLEGPLYNEQFF
TGTGCCAGCAGTCTGGAGGGACCATTATACAATGAGCAGTTCTTC
>TRBD1|-|TRBJ1-1|TRBV6-6
CASSYPNPGQDFAFF
TGTGCCAGCAGTTACCCGAACCCGGGACAGGATTTTGCTTTCTTT
>-|-|TRBJ1-3|TRBV11-2
CASSRFGGSGNTIYF
TGTGCCAGCAGCCGCTTCGGGGGCTCTGGAAACACCATATATTTT
>-|few|TRBJ1-2|TRBV9
CASSPQVLNYGYTF
TGTGCCAGCAGCCCACAGGTACTTAACTATGGCTACACCTTC
>-|-|TRBJ1-2|TRBV7-9
CASSLVFGYGYTF
TGTGCCAGCAGCTTAGTGTTCGGCTATGGCTACACCTTC
>-|many|TRBJ1-2|TRBV5-1
CASSPAPSPGYGYTF
TGCGCCAGCAGCCCAGCTCCAAGTCCAGGTTATGGCTACACCTTC
>TRBD2|few|TRBJ2-1|TRBV12-3/TRBV12-4
CASSWASGSSYNEQFF
TGTGCCAGCAGTTGGGCTAGCGGGAGCTCCTACAATGAGCAGTTCTTC
>TRBD1|-|TRBJ2-1|TRBV4-3
CASSQEQRQGYSPSSYNEQFF
TGCGCCAGCAGCCAAGAGCAACGACAGGGATATTCCCCAAGCTCCTACAATGAGCAGTTCTTC
>TRBD2|-|TRBJ2-3|TRBV30
CAWRPMASGFTDTQYF
TGTGCCTGGAGACCCATGGCTAGCGGGTTCACAGATACGCAGTATTTT
>-|many|TRBJ2-5|TRBV6-5
CASSYSPEPRQETQYF
TGTGCCAGCAGTTACTCGCCAGAACCTCGACAAGAGACCCAGTACTTC